These T cell receptor beta chains were read from a single sample in a study of cytomegalovirus exposure and HLA in healthy donors. Clones were read by immunoSEQ multiplex PCR, and TCRdb kept only the in-frame ones, dropping some. The profile shows 140,000 to 150,000 clones, approximately 80% of them singletons. The sample taken for sequencing was PBMCs. The receptors originated from a woman in her sixties or seventies in good health and CMV-seropositive. CDR3s include the opening cysteine and the closing phenylalanine or tryptophan. D genes are given only for firm matches. A row's size may be missing; if present it is once, few, many or a size class.

size	V	J	length	D	CDR3	DNA
NA	TRBV7-8	TRBJ2-3	16	TRBD2	CASIAWLAGSTDTQYF	TGTGCCAGCATCGCGTGGCTAGCGGGAAGCACAGATACGCAGTATTTT
few	TRBV9	TRBJ2-2	13	NA	CASSAPGAGELFF	TGTGCCAGCAGCGCTCCCGGAGCCGGGGAGCTGTTTTTT
NA	TRBV7-9	TRBJ2-1	17	TRBD1	CATPPLTGGSVYNEQFF	TGTGCCACCCCCCCCCTTACAGGGGGCTCGGTCTACAATGAGCAGTTCTTC
NA	TRBV28	TRBJ2-3	16	TRBD1	CASSSDRDRGTDTQYF	TGTGCCAGCAGTTCAGATCGGGACAGGGGAACAGATACGCAGTATTTT
NA	TRBV14	TRBJ2-3	15	TRBD1	CASSQDRLSTDTQYF	TGTGCCAGCAGCCAGGACAGGTTAAGCACAGATACGCAGTATTTT
NA	TRBV30	TRBJ1-5	16	NA	CAWTPPTGYSNQPQHF	TGTGCCTGGACCCCCCCTACAGGTTATAGCAATCAGCCCCAGCATTTT
NA	TRBV5-1	TRBJ2-7	15	TRBD1	CASSLDQGALYEQYF	TGCGCCAGCAGCTTGGATCAGGGGGCTCTCTACGAGCAGTACTTC
NA	TRBV19	TRBJ2-1	14	TRBD2	CASRGTTGFGEQFF	TGTGCCAGTAGGGGGACTACCGGGTTCGGCGAGCAGTTCTTC
NA	TRBV10-3	TRBJ2-2	12	TRBD2	CASGGPAGELFF	TGTGCCTCGGGGGGGCCCGCCGGGGAGCTGTTTTTT
NA	TRBV10-3	TRBJ2-7	15	TRBD1	CAISEVAGGRYEQYF	TGTGCCATCAGTGAAGTGGCAGGGGGAAGGTACGAGCAGTACTTC
NA	TRBV6-1	TRBJ2-5	15	NA	CASSPRLWGEETQYF	TGTGCCAGCAGTCCCCGCCTTTGGGGGGAAGAGACCCAGTACTTC
NA	TRBV29-1	TRBJ2-7	13	TRBD2	CSVGTSGSYEQYF	TGCAGCGTAGGGACTAGCGGGAGCTACGAGCAGTACTTC
NA	TRBV30	TRBJ1-1	14	NA	CAWTTTPGQTEAFF	TGTGCCTGGACCACCACCCCAGGCCAGACTGAAGCTTTCTTT
once	TRBV19	TRBJ2-7	13	NA	CASSYLPGYEQYF	TGTGCCAGTAGTTACCTCCCGGGTTACGAGCAGTACTTC
NA	TRBV29-1	TRBJ1-2	12	NA	CSGAGPSYGYTF	TGCAGCGGCGCAGGCCCCTCCTATGGCTACACCTTC
NA	TRBV25-1	TRBJ1-4	16	TRBD1	CASSLVQGASNEKLFF	TGTGCCAGCAGTTTGGTACAGGGGGCATCTAATGAAAAACTGTTTTTT
NA	TRBV28	TRBJ2-1	16	NA	CASSLFPQGYRGEQFF	TGTGCCAGCAGTTTATTTCCCCAGGGGTACCGGGGTGAGCAGTTCTTC
NA	TRBV29-1	TRBJ1-2	13	TRBD1	CSVNKAGGRGYPF	TGCAGCGTTAATAAAGCAGGGGGCCGTGGCTACCCCTTC
NA	TRBV4-2	TRBJ2-1	17	TRBD1	CASSQDRARGTYNEQFF	TGTGCCAGCAGCCAAGATCGCGCCAGGGGGACATACAATGAGCAGTTCTTC
NA	TRBV6-1	TRBJ2-1	16	TRBD2	CASSESGLAGEREQFF	TGTGCCAGCAGTGAGTCCGGACTAGCGGGAGAACGGGAGCAGTTCTTC
NA	TRBV10-3	TRBJ2-7	14	NA	CAISEVLRSYEQYF	TGTGCCATCAGTGAGGTGTTGAGGTCCTACGAGCAGTACTTC
NA	TRBV7-9	TRBJ2-7	16	TRBD2	CASSTGTSGTSYEQYF	TGTGCCAGCAGCACTGGGACTAGCGGGACCTCCTACGAGCAGTACTTC
NA	TRBV6-5	TRBJ1-1	15	NA	CASRYTTGTGTEAFF	TGTGCCAGCAGATACACAACAGGGACGGGCACTGAAGCTTTCTTT
NA	TRBV5-5	TRBJ1-1	12	NA	CASSPGQIEAFF	TGTGCCAGCAGCCCCGGACAGATTGAAGCTTTCTTT
NA	TRBV5-1	TRBJ2-1	16	TRBD2	CASSLDSAGSYNEQFF	TGCGCCAGCAGCCTCGACTCAGCGGGGTCCTACAATGAGCAGTTCTTC
NA	TRBV28	TRBJ2-7	19	TRBD2	CASSLLVGGGTSGKYEQYF	TGTGCCAGCAGTTTATTAGTTGGGGGGGGGACTAGCGGGAAGTACGAGCAGTACTTC
NA	TRBV4-3	TRBJ2-3	16	TRBD1	CASSQEVGGHTDTQYF	TGCGCCAGCAGCCAAGAGGTAGGGGGCCACACAGATACGCAGTATTTT
NA	TRBV29-1	TRBJ2-1	13	TRBD2	CSAVAGEIYEQFF	TGCAGCGCAGTAGCGGGAGAAATTTATGAGCAGTTCTTC
NA	TRBV5-6	TRBJ2-7	12	NA	CASSLVAYEQYF	TGTGCCAGCAGCTTGGTCGCCTACGAGCAGTACTTC
NA	TRBV27	TRBJ1-2	15	NA	CASSLSNIPSYGYTF	TGTGCCAGCAGTTTATCTAACATCCCGTCTTATGGCTACACCTTC
few	TRBV15	TRBJ1-4	15	NA	CATSSTRGAPEKLFF	TGTGCCACCAGCAGCACCCGGGGAGCCCCTGAAAAACTGTTTTTT
NA	TRBV4-3	TRBJ2-2	16	TRBD2	CASSQRAGVGAGELFF	TGCGCCAGCAGCCAACGCGCGGGAGTGGGGGCCGGGGAGCTGTTTTTT
once	TRBV19	TRBJ2-2	14	NA	CASSIDRATGELFF	TGTGCCAGTAGTATAGATCGCGCCACCGGGGAGCTGTTTTTT